In this sample, the clone carrying this T cell receptor (beta chain) turned up a few times. This sample is part of a study of blood T cells in healthy people across ages. Study details: Template switching caught about one barcoded beta molecule for each two T cells.

V lost 5 bases, J lost 3 bases, and 6 bases stayed unmatched. CDR3 size: 15 residues. Germline assignment: CDR1 SGHTA and CDR2 FQGNSA. A J-beta primer mix and a sample-barcoded 5' primer were used in a second PCR of roughly 6 to 11 cycles. MiXCR, run by TCRdb on the 5' RACE reads, gives a single entry per CDR3 protein. The sample shows hundreds of thousands of distinct CDR3 sequences, over 20% of them seen only once. This clonotype was obtained from an older man in good health. Material: blood. This chain joins TRBV7-2 and TRBJ2-7, with TRBD2 matching over 11 bases. The CDR3 region is CASSPMGTSGYEQYF. CDR3 sequence (DNA): TGTGCCAGCAGCCCTATGGGGACTAGCGGCTACGAGCAGTACTTC.